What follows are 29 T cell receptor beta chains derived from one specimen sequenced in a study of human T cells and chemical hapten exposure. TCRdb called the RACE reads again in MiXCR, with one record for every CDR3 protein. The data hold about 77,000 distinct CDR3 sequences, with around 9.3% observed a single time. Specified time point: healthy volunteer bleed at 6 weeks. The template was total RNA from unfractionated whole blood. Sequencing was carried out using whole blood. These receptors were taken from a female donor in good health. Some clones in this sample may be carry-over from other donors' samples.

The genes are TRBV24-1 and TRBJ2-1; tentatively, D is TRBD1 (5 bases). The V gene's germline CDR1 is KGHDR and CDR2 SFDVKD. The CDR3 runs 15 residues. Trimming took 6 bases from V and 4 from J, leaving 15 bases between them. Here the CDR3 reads CATSSQGGKYNEQFF. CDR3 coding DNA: TGTGCCACCAGTTCCCAGGGTGGAAAGTACAATGAGCAGTTCTTC.

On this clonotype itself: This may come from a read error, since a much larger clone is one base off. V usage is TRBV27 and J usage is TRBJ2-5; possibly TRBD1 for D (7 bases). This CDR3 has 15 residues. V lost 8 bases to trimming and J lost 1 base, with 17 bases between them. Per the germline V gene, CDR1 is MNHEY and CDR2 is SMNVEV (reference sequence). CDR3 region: CASWSTQGGQETQYF. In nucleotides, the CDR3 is TGTGCCAGCTGGTCTACGCAGGGGGGCCAAGAGACCCAGTACTTC.

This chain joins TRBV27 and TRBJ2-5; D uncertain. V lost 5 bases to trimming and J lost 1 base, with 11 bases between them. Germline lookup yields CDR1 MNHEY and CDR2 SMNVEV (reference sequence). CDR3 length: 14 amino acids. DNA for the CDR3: TGTGCCAGCAGTCCCTTCGACACCCAAGAGACCCAGTACTTC. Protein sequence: CASSPFDTQETQYF.

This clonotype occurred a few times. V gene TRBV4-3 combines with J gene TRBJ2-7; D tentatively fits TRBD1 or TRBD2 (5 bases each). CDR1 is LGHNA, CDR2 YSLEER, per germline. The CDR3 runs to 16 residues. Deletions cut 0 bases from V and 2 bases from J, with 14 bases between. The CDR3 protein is CASSQERIGAPYEQYF. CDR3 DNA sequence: TGCGCCAGCAGCCAAGAACGGATCGGGGCCCCCTACGAGCAGTACTTC.

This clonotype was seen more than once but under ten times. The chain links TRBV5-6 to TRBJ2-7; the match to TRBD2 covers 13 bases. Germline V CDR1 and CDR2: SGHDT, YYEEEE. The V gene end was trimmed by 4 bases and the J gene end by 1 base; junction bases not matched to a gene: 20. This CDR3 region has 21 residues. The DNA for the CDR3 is TGTGCCAGCAGCGGGGGGGGCTCCGGGACTAGCGGGATAATAAGATCCTACGAGCAGTACTTC. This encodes CASSGGGSGTSGIIRSYEQYF.

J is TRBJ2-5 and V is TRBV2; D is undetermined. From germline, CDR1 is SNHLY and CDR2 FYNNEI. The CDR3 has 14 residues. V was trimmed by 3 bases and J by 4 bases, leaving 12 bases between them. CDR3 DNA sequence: TGTGCCAGCAGTGAGCCCAATAAGGGAGAGACCCAGTACTTC. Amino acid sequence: CASSEPNKGETQYF.

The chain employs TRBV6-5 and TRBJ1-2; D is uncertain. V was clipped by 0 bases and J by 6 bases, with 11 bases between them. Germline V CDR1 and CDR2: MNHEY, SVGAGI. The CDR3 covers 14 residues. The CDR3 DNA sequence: TGTGCCAGCAGTTACTCGGCAGACCGCGATGGCTACACCTTC. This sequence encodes CASSYSADRDGYTF.

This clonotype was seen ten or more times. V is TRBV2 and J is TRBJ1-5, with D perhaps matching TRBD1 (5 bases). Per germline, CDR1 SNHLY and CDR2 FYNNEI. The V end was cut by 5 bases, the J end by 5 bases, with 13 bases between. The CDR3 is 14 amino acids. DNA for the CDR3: TGTGCCAGCAGTATCTCTCGGGGCGATCAGCCCCAGCATTTT. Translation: CASSISRGDQPQHF. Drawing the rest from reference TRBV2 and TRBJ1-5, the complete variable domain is EPEVTQTPSHQVTQMGQEVILRCVPISNHLYFYWYRQILGQKVEFLVSFYNNEISEKSEIFDDQFSVERPDGSNFTLKIRSTKLEDSAMYFCASSISRGDQPQHFGDGTRLSIL.

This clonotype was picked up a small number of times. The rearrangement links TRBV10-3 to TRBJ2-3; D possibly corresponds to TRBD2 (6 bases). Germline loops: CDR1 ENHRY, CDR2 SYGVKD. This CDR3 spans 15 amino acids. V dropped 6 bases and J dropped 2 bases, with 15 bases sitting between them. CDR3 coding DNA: TGTGCCATCAGCAACCGGGACTCTTTCACAGATACGCAGTATTTT. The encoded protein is CAISNRDSFTDTQYF.

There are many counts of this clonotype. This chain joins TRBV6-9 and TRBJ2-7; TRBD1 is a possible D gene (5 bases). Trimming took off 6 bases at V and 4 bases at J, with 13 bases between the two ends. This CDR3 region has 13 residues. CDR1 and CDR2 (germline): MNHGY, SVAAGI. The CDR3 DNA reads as TGTGCCAGCAGGACAGCTTGTCCTTACGAGCAGTACTTC. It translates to CASRTACPYEQYF.

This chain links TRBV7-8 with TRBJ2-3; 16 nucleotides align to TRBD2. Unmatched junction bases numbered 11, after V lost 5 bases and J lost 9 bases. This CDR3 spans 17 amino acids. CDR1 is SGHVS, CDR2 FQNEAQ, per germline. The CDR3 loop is CASSGGLAGGTTGTQYF. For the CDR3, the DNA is TGTGCCAGCAGCGGGGGACTAGCGGGGGGGACGACGGGGACGCAGTATTTT.

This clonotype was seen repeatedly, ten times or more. The CDR3 loop is CASSQSAGLLYTF. CDR3 nucleotides: TGTGCCAGCAGCCAATCAGCAGGGCTGCTCTACACCTTC. The chain joins TRBV3-1 to TRBJ1-2; TRBD1 is a possible D gene (5 bases). The V gene's germline CDR1 is LGHDT and CDR2 YNNKEL (reference sequence). V was clipped by 2 bases and J by 10 bases, with 14 bases between them. This CDR3 spans 13 amino acids.

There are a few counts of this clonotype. The CDR3 here is CASNYRRIQETQYF. In nucleotides, the CDR3 is TGTGCCAGCAACTATCGGCGTATTCAAGAGACCCAGTACTTC. The J gene is TRBJ2-5, the V gene TRBV5-6; D ambiguous. The V end was cut by 6 bases, the J end by 2 bases, with 14 bases between. This CDR3 comprises 14 residues. CDR1 and CDR2 from the germline V gene are SGHDT and YYEEEE.

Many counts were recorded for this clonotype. CDR3 sequence: CASRGTSGASSGELFF. CDR3 DNA sequence: TGTGCCAGCAGGGGGACTAGCGGCGCCTCGTCCGGGGAGCTGTTTTTT. The chain carries TRBV2 and TRBJ2-2; 11 bases align to TRBD2. Per germline, CDR1 SNHLY and CDR2 FYNNEI. The CDR3 contains 16 residues. V lost 6 bases to trimming and J lost 6 bases; unmatched junction nucleotides: 9.

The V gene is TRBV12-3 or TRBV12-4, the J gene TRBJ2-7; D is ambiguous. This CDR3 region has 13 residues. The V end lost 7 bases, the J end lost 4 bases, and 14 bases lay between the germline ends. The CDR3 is CASKILSSYEQYF. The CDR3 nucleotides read TGTGCCAGCAAAATCCTTAGTTCGTACGAGCAGTACTTC.

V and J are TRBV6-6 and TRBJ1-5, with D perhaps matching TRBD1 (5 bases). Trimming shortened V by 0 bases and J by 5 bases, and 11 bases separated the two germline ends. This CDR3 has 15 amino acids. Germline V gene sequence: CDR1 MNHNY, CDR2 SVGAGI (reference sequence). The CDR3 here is CASSYSTQADQPQHF. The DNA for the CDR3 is TGTGCCAGCAGTTACTCGACACAGGCGGATCAGCCCCAGCATTTT.

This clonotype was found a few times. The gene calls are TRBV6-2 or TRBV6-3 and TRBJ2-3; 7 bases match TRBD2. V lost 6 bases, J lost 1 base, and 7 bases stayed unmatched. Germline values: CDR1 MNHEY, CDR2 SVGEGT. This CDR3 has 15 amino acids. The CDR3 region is CASRGGLAGTDTQYF. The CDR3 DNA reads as TGTGCCAGCAGGGGGGGTCTAGCGGGCACAGATACGCAGTATTTT.

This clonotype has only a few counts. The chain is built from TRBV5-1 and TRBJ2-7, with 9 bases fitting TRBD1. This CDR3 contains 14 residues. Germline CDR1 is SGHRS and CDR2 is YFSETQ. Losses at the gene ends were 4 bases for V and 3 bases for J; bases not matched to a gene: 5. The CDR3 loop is CASSIPGQGYEQYF. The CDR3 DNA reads TGCGCCAGCAGCATTCCGGGACAGGGCTACGAGCAGTACTTC.

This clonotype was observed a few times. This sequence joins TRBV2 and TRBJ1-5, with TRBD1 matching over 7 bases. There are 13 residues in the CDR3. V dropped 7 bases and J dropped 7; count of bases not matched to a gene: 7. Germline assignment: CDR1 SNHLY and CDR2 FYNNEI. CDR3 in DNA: TGTGCCAGCAAAAAGGGGGCGCGGCAGCCCCAGCATTTT. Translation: CASKKGARQPQHF.

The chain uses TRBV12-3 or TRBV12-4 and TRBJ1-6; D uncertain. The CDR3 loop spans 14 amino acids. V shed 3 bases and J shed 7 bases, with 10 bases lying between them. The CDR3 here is CASSLSSGNSPLHF. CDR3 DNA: TGTGCCAGCAGTTTGAGCTCGGGGAATTCACCCCTCCACTTT.

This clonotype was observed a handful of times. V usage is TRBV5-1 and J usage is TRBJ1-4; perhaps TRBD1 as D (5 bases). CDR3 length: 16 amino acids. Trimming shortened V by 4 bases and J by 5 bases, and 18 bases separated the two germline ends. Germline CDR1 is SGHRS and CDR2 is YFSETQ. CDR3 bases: TGCGCCAGCAGCCCTAGGCCGCCGGGACTAAATGAAAAACTGTTTTTT. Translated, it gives CASSPRPPGLNEKLFF.

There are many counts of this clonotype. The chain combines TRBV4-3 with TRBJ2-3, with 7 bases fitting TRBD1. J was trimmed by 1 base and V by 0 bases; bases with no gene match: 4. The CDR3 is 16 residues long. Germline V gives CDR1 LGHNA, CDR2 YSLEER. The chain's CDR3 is CASSQDWDSGTDTQYF. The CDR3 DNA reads TGCGCCAGCAGCCAAGATTGGGACAGCGGCACAGATACGCAGTATTTT.

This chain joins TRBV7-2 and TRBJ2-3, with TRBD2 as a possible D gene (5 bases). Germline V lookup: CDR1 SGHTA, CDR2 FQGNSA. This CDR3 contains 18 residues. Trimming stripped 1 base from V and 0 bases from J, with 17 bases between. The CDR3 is CASSLGTLTQPSTDTQYF. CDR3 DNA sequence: TGTGCCAGCAGCTTAGGGACTCTCACCCAGCCTAGCACAGATACGCAGTATTTT. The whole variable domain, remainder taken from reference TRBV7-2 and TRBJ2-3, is GAGVSQSPSNKVTEKGKDVELRCDPISGHTALYWYRQSLGQGLEFLIYFQGNSAPDKSGLPSDRFSAERTGGSVSTLTIQRTQQEDSAVYLCASSLGTLTQPSTDTQYFGPGTRLTVL.

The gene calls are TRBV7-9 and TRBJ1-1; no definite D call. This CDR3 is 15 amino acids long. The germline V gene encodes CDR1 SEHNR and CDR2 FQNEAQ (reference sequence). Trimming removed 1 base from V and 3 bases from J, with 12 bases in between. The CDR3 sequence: CASSLVASTDTEAFF. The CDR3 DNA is TGTGCCAGCAGCTTAGTCGCCTCCACGGACACTGAAGCTTTCTTT.

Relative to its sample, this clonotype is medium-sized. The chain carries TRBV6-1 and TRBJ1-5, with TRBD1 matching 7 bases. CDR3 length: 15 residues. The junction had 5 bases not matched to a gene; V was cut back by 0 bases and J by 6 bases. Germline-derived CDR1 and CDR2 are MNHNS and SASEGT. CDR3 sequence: CASSEAEGAGQPQHF. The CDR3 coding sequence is TGTGCCAGCAGTGAAGCGGAGGGGGCCGGTCAGCCCCAGCATTTT.

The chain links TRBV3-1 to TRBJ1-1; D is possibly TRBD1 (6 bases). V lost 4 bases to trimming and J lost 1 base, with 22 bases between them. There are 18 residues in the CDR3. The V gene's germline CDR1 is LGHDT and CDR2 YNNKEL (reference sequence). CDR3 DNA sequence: TGTGCCAGCAGCCGCCATGTACAGGGACGATACAGGAACACTGAAGCTTTCTTT. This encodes CASSRHVQGRYRNTEAFF.

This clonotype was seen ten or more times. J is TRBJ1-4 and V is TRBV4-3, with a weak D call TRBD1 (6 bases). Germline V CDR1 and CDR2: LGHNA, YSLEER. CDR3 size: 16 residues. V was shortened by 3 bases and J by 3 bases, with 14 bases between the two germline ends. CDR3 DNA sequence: TGCGCCAGCAGCCAGGGGCCGCAGGGGTCTAATGAAAAACTGTTTTTT. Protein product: CASSQGPQGSNEKLFF.

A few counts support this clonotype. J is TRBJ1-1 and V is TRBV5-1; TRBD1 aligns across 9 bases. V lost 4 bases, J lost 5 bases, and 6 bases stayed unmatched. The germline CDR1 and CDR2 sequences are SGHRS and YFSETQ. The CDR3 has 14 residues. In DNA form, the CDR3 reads TGCGCCAGCAGCCCGGGGACAGGGAGGACTGAAGCTTTCTTT. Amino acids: CASSPGTGRTEAFF.

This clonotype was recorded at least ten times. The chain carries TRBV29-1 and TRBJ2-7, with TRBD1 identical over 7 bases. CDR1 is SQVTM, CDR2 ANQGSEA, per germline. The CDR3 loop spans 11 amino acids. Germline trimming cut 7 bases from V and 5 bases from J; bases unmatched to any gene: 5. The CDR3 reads CSAHRGHEQYF. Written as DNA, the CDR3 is TGCAGCGCCCACAGGGGCCACGAGCAGTACTTC.